This TCR beta chain was retrieved from a study of blood T cell repertoires in COVID-19. Study-level information: Samples taken during acute and convalescent COVID-19 were collected in the United States, Italy and Spain. The analysed material was cDNA or gDNA that came from T cells, B-cell-depleted T cells, or PBMCs.

The V gene's germline CDR1 is SGHVS and CDR2 FQNEAQ. The CDR3 sequence is 17 residues long. V lost 1 base and J lost 0; bases outside the gene matches: 6. Authors' analysis steps: Reference gene primer amplification gave nucleated cell count estimates. Data came from immunoSEQ multiplex PCR; TCRdb stores just in-frame clones and leaves some out. The V and J calls and clone size are taken from that table; D and trimming were inferred from the DNA. The profile shows 150,000 to 190,000 clones, approximately 86% of them singletons. The sequence was collected from a woman between 65 and 79 years old with acute or convalescent COVID-19. V usage is TRBV7-8 and J usage is TRBJ1-2, with 9 bases that match TRBD1. Sequencing input: peripheral blood. The CDR3 nucleotides are TGTGCCAGCAGCTTAGAGGTCACAGGGGGCGCTAACTATGGCTACACCTTC. This sequence encodes CASSLEVTGGANYGYTF.